This is a list of T cell receptor beta chains from one sample in a study of blood T cell repertoires in COVID-19. Libraries were prepared by immunoSEQ multiplex PCR; TCRdb keeps only in-frame clonotypes and omits some of them. Of fewer than 350,000 clones in the sample, around 87% were seen once. Sequenced sample: peripheral blood. Receptors originate from a woman aged 25 to 45 who had recovered from COVID-19. The CDR3 runs from the conserved cysteine through the conserved F or W. D genes are given only for firm matches. Rows give clone size only sometimes, using once, few, many, or a class for an expanded clone.

TRBJ1-1	TRBV7-3	TRBD1	-	TGTGCCAGCAGCTCTCACAGGGGGAGCAGGACTGAAGCTTTCTTT	CASSSHRGSRTEAFF
TRBJ1-5	TRBV30	-	few	TGTGCCTGGAAAATCCAGGGGAATTGGGATCAGCCCCAGCATTTT	CAWKIQGNWDQPQHF
TRBJ2-1	TRBV14	TRBD2	-	TGTGCCAGCAGCTATACTAGCGGGAGGACTAATGAGCAGTTCTTC	CASSYTSGRTNEQFF
TRBJ1-5	TRBV18	TRBD1	-	TGTGCCAGCTCACAGGGGACAGGGGGCAGTCAGCCCCAGCATTTT	CASSQGTGGSQPQHF
TRBJ1-4	TRBV19	-	-	TGTGCCAGTAAGAACAGGGATGCTGAAAAACTGTTTTTT	CASKNRDAEKLFF
TRBJ2-2	TRBV5-6	-	once	TGTGCCAGCAGCTTGGTGGGCAGCGGGGAGCTGTTTTTT	CASSLVGSGELFF
TRBJ2-5	TRBV4-2	-	-	TGTGCCAGCAGCCAAGATGTACAGGGAGGGCAAGAGACCCAGTACTTC	CASSQDVQGGQETQYF
TRBJ2-7	TRBV10-2	-	-	TGCGCCAGCAGTGATAGGACTAAAATCTACGAGCAGTACTTC	CASSDRTKIYEQYF
TRBJ2-4	TRBV11-2	TRBD1	-	TGTGCCAGCAGCTTAGTGGGCAGGGGGCTGTCCAAAAACATTCAGTACTTC	CASSLVGRGLSKNIQYF
TRBJ2-7	TRBV15	TRBD1	-	TGTGCCACCAGTCTAAAACAGGGGGCCTACGAGCAGTACTTC	CATSLKQGAYEQYF
TRBJ1-5	TRBV7-9	-	-	TGTGCCAGCAGCTTAGGCTCGACAGGTCCCAATCAGCCCCAGCATTTT	CASSLGSTGPNQPQHF
TRBJ2-3	TRBV5-1	TRBD2	-	TGCGCCAGCAGTGCCCGTGGGGGACTAGCGACAGATACGCAGTATTTT	CASSARGGLATDTQYF
TRBJ2-1	TRBV6-5	-	-	TGTGCCAGCAGTTTCGGCAATGAGCAGTTCTTC	CASSFGNEQFF
TRBJ1-2	TRBV27	-	-	TGTGCCAGCAGGGACATGAACTATGGCTACACCTTC	CASRDMNYGYTF
TRBJ2-7	TRBV28	-	-	TGTGCCAGCAGTTTATCTTGGGAGGGGGGAACCTACGAGCAGTACTTC	CASSLSWEGGTYEQYF
TRBJ1-1	TRBV11-2	TRBD1	-	TGTGCCAGCAGCTTAGGCCCCGGACAGGGGGGGAACACTGAAGCTTTCTTT	CASSLGPGQGGNTEAFF
TRBJ1-2	TRBV11-2	TRBD1	-	TGTGCCAGCAGTAGGACAGGGGGCGCTGGCTACACCTTC	CASSRTGGAGYTF
TRBJ1-2	TRBV27	TRBD1	-	TGTGCCAGCAGAGACCGGGACAGGGTATATGGCTACACCTTC	CASRDRDRVYGYTF
TRBJ1-2	TRBV28	-	-	TGTGCCAGCAGTTTCGGCCCGGACTACGGCTACACCTTC	CASSFGPDYGYTF
TRBJ1-1	TRBV5-1	-	-	TGCGCCAGCAGCTTTAACTTGAACACTGAAGCTTTCTTT	CASSFNLNTEAFF
TRBJ1-1	TRBV18	-	-	TGTGCCAGCTCACCGAGAGAGACTTCTGCCACTGAAGCTTTCTTT	CASSPRETSATEAFF
TRBJ1-6	TRBV4-2	TRBD1	-	TGTGCCAGCAGCCTCGGGGGACAGCTAAATTCACCCCTCCACTTT	CASSLGGQLNSPLHF
TRBJ1-6	TRBV21-1	-	-	TGTGCCAGCAGCAAAGGGCAGGCTCACAATAATTCACCCCTCCACTTT	CASSKGQAHNNSPLHF
TRBJ1-2	TRBV28	TRBD1	-	TGTGCCAGCTGCCGGGGACAGCTCAACTATGGCTACACCTTC	CASCRGQLNYGYTF
TRBJ1-2	TRBV6-2/TRBV6-3	-	-	TGTGCCAGCAGTTACACGGAGAAGGGGAACTATGGCTACACCTTC	CASSYTEKGNYGYTF
TRBJ1-1	TRBV6-2/TRBV6-3	-	-	TGTGCCAGCAGTTACTCGTCAAATCCAGGGGAAGCTTTCTTT	CASSYSSNPGEAFF
TRBJ1-5	TRBV18	-	-	TGTGCCAGCTCACCAGGGCGAGATCAGCCCCAGCATTTT	CASSPGRDQPQHF
TRBJ2-7	TRBV2	TRBD2	-	TGTGCCAGCACTGCGACTAGCGGGGGGCCCTACGAGCAGTACTTC	CASTATSGGPYEQYF
TRBJ2-7	TRBV28	-	-	TGTGCCAGCAGTTTATATGGGGGCGAGTCCTACGAGCAGTACTTC	CASSLYGGESYEQYF
TRBJ1-5	TRBV27	TRBD1	-	TGTGCCAGCAGTCTCGACAGGGATGACAATCAGCCCCAGCATTTT	CASSLDRDDNQPQHF
TRBJ1-1	TRBV11-3	TRBD1	-	TGTGCCAGCAGCGCCCGGGACAGGGGAGAGGCTGAAGCTTTCTTT	CASSARDRGEAEAFF
TRBJ2-7	TRBV14	-	-	TGTGCCAGCAGCCAAGGTACAGCCTACGAGCAGTACTTC	CASSQGTAYEQYF
TRBJ1-4	TRBV30	TRBD1	-	TGTGCCTGGAGTGGGACAGGGGATGAAAAACTGTTTTTT	CAWSGTGDEKLFF
TRBJ2-4	TRBV6-5	TRBD2	once	TGTGCCAGCAGTCTGGCTAGCGGGAGTGACATTCAGTACTTC	CASSLASGSDIQYF
TRBJ2-3	TRBV18	TRBD1	-	TGTGCCAGCTCACCGGGCGGGACAGGGTATACAGATACGCAGTATTTT	CASSPGGTGYTDTQYF
TRBJ2-1	TRBV5-6	-	-	TGTGCCAGCAGCGGAGGGGGGGCTGAGCAGTTCTTC	CASSGGGAEQFF
TRBJ2-2	TRBV7-8	TRBD2	-	TGTGCCAGCAGCTTAGTTGGTAGCGGGGGGGGCACCGGGGAGCTGTTTTTT	CASSLVGSGGGTGELFF
TRBJ2-1	TRBV2	-	-	TGTGCCAGCAGTGGTTACCCCGGACATATAGATGAGCAGTTCTTC	CASSGYPGHIDEQFF
TRBJ1-1	TRBV28	-	-	TGTGCCAGCTACAGGGACACTGAAGCTTTCTTT	CASYRDTEAFF
TRBJ1-5	TRBV4-1	TRBD1	-	TGCGCCAGCAGCCAGACAGGGGGCAATCAGCCCCAGCATTTT	CASSQTGGNQPQHF
TRBJ2-1	TRBV5-4	-	-	TGTGCCAGCAGCTTGGGGGTAGCGCCCTACAATGAGCAGTTCTTC	CASSLGVAPYNEQFF
TRBJ1-1	TRBV24-1	-	-	TGTGCCACCAGTGACCCAATTGGGGACACGGCGAATAACACTGAAGCTTTCTTT	CATSDPIGDTANNTEAFF
TRBJ1-2	TRBV28	-	-	TGTGCCAGCAGTTCCTCGGGGGGGGACACGATCTATGGCTACACCTTC	CASSSSGGDTIYGYTF
TRBJ1-2	TRBV7-2	TRBD1	few	TGTGCCAGCAGCCGTAGGGACAGGGTTGATGGCTACACCTTC	CASSRRDRVDGYTF
TRBJ2-3	TRBV7-9	-	few	TGTGCCAGCAGCTTTCTAGATACGCAGTATTTT	CASSFLDTQYF